This is a list of T cell receptor beta chains from one sample in a study of OX40 agonist ivuxolimab in advanced cancers. Sequenced by immunoSEQ multiplex PCR; TCRdb stores in-frame clones only, minus some. The sample yields under 95,000 clones, 89% seen once. The sample here was CD4+ or CD8+ T cells sorted from blood, taken in a trial of the OX40 agonist ivuxolimab. These receptors all stem from an adult with an advanced solid tumor such as melanoma, head and neck, liver or kidney cancer. The CDR3 runs from the conserved cysteine through the conserved F or W.

V gene	J gene	CDR3 protein
TRBV6-5	TRBJ2-1	CASSYSRGGGYEQFF
TRBV29-1	TRBJ2-1	CSVEIVGRFYSYNEQFF
TRBV5-1	TRBJ1-6	CASSLVGQGGSFSPLHF
TRBV15	TRBJ2-1	CATSRGSAGGYNEQFF
TRBV20-1	TRBJ2-1	CSARRWNEQFF
TRBV6-1	TRBJ1-4	CASRIGVSSEKLFF
TRBV4-2	TRBJ2-7	CASSQDPSGWVYEQYF
TRBV28	TRBJ2-2	CASRRSGESNTGELFF
TRBV5-1	TRBJ2-5	CASSLGTGFEQETQYF
TRBV19	TRBJ1-1	CASSIDQRQGHHTEAFF
TRBV27	TRBJ1-3	CASRGSPGNTIYF
TRBV19	TRBJ2-1	CATSDLYEQFF
TRBV12-5	TRBJ2-3	CASGFSPLGGTDTQYF
TRBV9	TRBJ1-6	CASSGQGANSPLHF
TRBV19	TRBJ1-1	CASSGGNTEAFF
TRBV5-6	TRBJ2-1	CASSFKASGGNEQFF
TRBV5-5	TRBJ2-2	CASSLITGGTGELFF
TRBV29-1	TRBJ1-5	CSASEGTGRLNQPQHF